The 6 T cell receptor beta chains given below trace back to one sample, sequenced in a study of OX40 agonist ivuxolimab in advanced cancers. Clones were read by immunoSEQ multiplex PCR, and TCRdb kept only the in-frame ones, dropping some. Of tens of thousands of clones in the sample, roughly 80% were seen once. This specimen consisted of CD4+ or CD8+ T cells sorted from blood, obtained in a trial of the OX40 agonist ivuxolimab. These receptors were taken from an adult with an advanced solid tumor such as melanoma, head and neck, liver or kidney cancer.

This chain uses TRBV15 with TRBJ1-1; maybe TRBD1 (6 bases). The length of the CDR3 is 16 residues. Looked up from germline, CDR1 is LNHNV and CDR2 is YYDKDF (reference sequence). V lost 0 bases, J lost 1 base, and 12 bases lay in between. Here the CDR3 DNA reads TGTGCCACCAGCAGAGAGGGGGGCCAGGGGAACACTGAAGCTTTCTTT. This sequence encodes CATSREGGQGNTEAFF.

The chain recombines TRBV30 with TRBJ2-2, with D possibly TRBD2 on 7 matching bases. V lost 2 bases and J 7 bases, leaving 11 bases between the germline ends. Germline CDR1 is GTSNPN and CDR2 is SVGIG (reference sequence). The CDR3 has 13 amino acids. The chain's CDR3 is CAWSPGGGGELFF. Written as DNA, the CDR3 is TGTGCCTGGAGTCCGGGGGGCGGCGGGGAGCTGTTTTTT.

The chain employs TRBV28 and TRBJ2-3; D is ambiguous. The CDR3 length is 14 residues. V was cut by 3 bases and J by 0 bases, with 7 bases left in between. Per germline, CDR1 MDHEN and CDR2 SYDVKM. The CDR3 loop reads CASSLVVSTDTQYF. The CDR3 nucleotides read TGTGCCAGCAGTTTGGTTGTTAGCACAGATACGCAGTATTTT. Based on the CDR3 plus reference TRBV28 and TRBJ2-3, the full variable domain is DVKVTQSSRYLVKRTGEKVFLECVQDMDHENMFWYRQDPGLGLRLIYFSYDVKMKEKGDIPEGYSVSREKKERFSLILESASTNQTSMYLCASSLVVSTDTQYFGPGTRLTVL.

The table lists this clone with many counts. The chain couples TRBV4-1 to TRBJ1-1; D call uncertain. CDR1 MGHRA and CDR2 YSYEKL come from the germline V gene. There are 13 residues in the CDR3. V was cut by 4 bases and J by 1 base, with 7 bases left in between. For the CDR3, the DNA is TGCGCCAGCAGCCCAATAGGGAACACTGAAGCTTTCTTT. It translates to CASSPIGNTEAFF.

This clone was seen a single time. The chain links TRBV6-4 to TRBJ2-2, with a tentative D call TRBD2 (6 bases). The ends were cut back, 6 bases at V and 2 bases at J, with 10 bases in the middle. The germline V gene has CDR1 MRHNA and CDR2 SNTAGT. CDR3 length equals 14 residues. This chain's CDR3 is CASSGDSNTGELFF. Here the CDR3 DNA reads TGTGCCAGCAGCGGGGACTCAAACACCGGGGAGCTGTTTTTT.

The chain carries TRBV6-4 and TRBJ2-3; tentatively, D is TRBD2 (5 bases). The germline CDR1 and CDR2 sequences are MRHNA and SNTAGT. The CDR3 is 16 residues long. Trimming cost V 0 bases and J 2 bases, with 12 bases left between them. CDR3 nucleotides: TGTGCCAGCAGTGACTCTAGAACTAGAGACACAGATACGCAGTATTTT. Translated, it gives CASSDSRTRDTDTQYF.